These 2 T cell receptor beta chains came from one sample sequenced in a study of breast tumors, draining lymph nodes, adjacent tissues (dated by TCRdb to 2016 to 2018). Libraries were built with multiplex PCR. The data were produced on an Illumina HiSeq 2000. TCRdb handled the public reads itself, with Q25 trimming in fastp and clone calling in MiXCR, and kept productive beta chains. Duplicate CDR3 protein sequences are folded into a single record with the most common DNA and genes. The sample table contains about 21,000 distinct CDR3 sequences; only one count was recorded for 40% to 45% of them. Approximately 24% of the sample comes from the top ten. Sequenced: breast tumor tissue. These receptors were collected from a female donor with breast cancer. Some clones in this sample may be carry-over from other donors' samples.

In the case of this clonotype: A junction end diverges from the germline sequence, so it may reflect a read error. The chain employs TRBV6-1 and TRBJ1-2; TRBD1 matches at 10 bases. Germline-derived CDR1 and CDR2 are MNHNS and SASEGT. The CDR3 has 16 amino acids. The CDR3 sequence is CASTGVSTGGRYGYTF. For the CDR3, the DNA is TGTGCCAGCACCGGGGTGTCGACAGGGGGCCGCTATGGTTACACCTTC.

This clonotype was observed at least ten times. This chain links TRBV11-2 with TRBJ1-2; 7 bases align to TRBD1. CDR1 is SGHAT and CDR2 is FQNNGV in the germline V gene. V lost 0 bases, J lost 5 bases, and 9 bases stayed unmatched. This CDR3 is built from 16 residues. The CDR3 spells CASSLDPGTANYGYTF. The CDR3 nucleotides are TGTGCCAGCAGCTTAGACCCCGGGACAGCGAATTATGGCTACACCTTC.